This T cell receptor (beta chain) was sequenced during a study of immune evolution from preneoplasia to lung adenocarcinoma (dated by TCRdb to 2020 to 2023). In the study overall: The study combined immune gene expression, TCR sequencing and multiplex immunofluorescence to profile immune contexture across lung adenocarcinoma precursors and invasive adenocarcinoma. Resected precursor lesions (AAH, AIS, MIA) and invasive adenocarcinomas were each compared against paired morphologically normal lung tissue. The sample size depended on which specimens were available, not on a prior power calculation. Whole exome sequencing and methylation data from the same cohort of nodules were integrated with the immune data. The overall cohort was made up of around 50 patients with pulmonary nodules who had surgical resection. TCR sequencing data were obtained from around 51 patients. The study reported that about 100 samples were used for TCR sequencing. POLYSOLVER was used to infer Class I HLA alleles from exome data, while LOHHLA was used to detect allele-specific HLA loss.

As for this clone: What this receptor recognizes is not known. No clone much larger than this one lies a single base away; base qualities are absent.

Measured from the cysteine to the phenylalanine, the CDR3 is 13 residues long. Only the CDR3 region is kept as DNA, spanning 39 bases read in frame from base 1. The germline V gene gives CDR1 as SNHLY and CDR2 as FYNNEI. Germline trimming: 8 bases from V, 10 bases from J; junction bases outside gene matches: 3. Resection was performed on patients in Japan or China between about 2014 and 2017. Histologic diagnosis of each case was confirmed independently by two lung cancer pathologists on H&E slides. The AllPrep DNA/RNA FFPE Kit was used to isolate DNA from FFPE tissue. Using the immunoSEQ hsTCRbeta Kit, TCR beta CDR3 regions were sequenced from DNA. The authors' analysis ran thus. The ImmunoSEQ Analyzer was used to analyse the TCR sequencing data. T cell clonality was defined as 1 minus Pielou's evenness, as computed on productive rearrangements. The inverse Simpson index, applied to productive templates, was used to measure T cell diversity. T cell density was defined as TCR beta template counts normalized to usable DNA, with usable DNA estimated by amplifying and sequencing housekeeping genes. Two-sided Kruskal-Wallis tests were used to compare TCR metrics between histologic stages. TCRdb carries this immuneACCESS record with in-frame sequences only. Its versions omit some clonotypes, under half of them owing to an unresolved V gene in the studies checked, with the rest unexplained. For V, J and clone size, that table is used; D and trimming come from the DNA. The sample has 6,000 or so clones on record, 70% to 80% of them singletons. Roughly a fifth of the sample comes from the top ten.

Study-level results and caveats: Clonality was highest in normal lung, while later-stage lesions appeared to show lower clonality but higher T cell density and diversity. The findings rested on association rather than direct causation, and larger cohorts with long-term follow-up and longitudinal biopsies were considered necessary. All patients were from Japan and China, so applicability to Western populations was uncertain. Normal lung had the highest top T cell clone frequencies, which appeared to decline progressively from AAH through AIS, MIA and invasive adenocarcinoma.

This sequence uses TRBV2 and TRBJ2-1, with 15 central nucleotides matching TRBD2. This TCR was sampled from a person aged 55 to 79 with lung adenocarcinoma. The sample consisted of FFPE adjacent normal lung tissue. The CDR3 protein sequence reads: CASAGTSGGEQFF. Here is the DNA: TGTGCCAGCGCCGGGACTAGCGGGGGGGAGCAGTTCTTC.